This T cell receptor beta chain was obtained from a study of graft-versus-host responses after intestinal transplantation. Study at large: Transplants were multivisceral, liver-intestinal, or isolated intestinal. Recipients uniformly received anti-thymocyte globulin induction, followed by tacrolimus and steroids for two to four years.

This clone came up once. Its antigen is not identified. Findings and limits, study-wide: Some patients had graft-donor T cell macrochimerism. In their allografts, the ratios of graft-versus-host to host-versus-graft T cell clones were high. Recipient marrow held GvH clones, some first seen in ileum or blood.

The CDR3 has 16 amino acids. Germline V gene data show CDR1 as SGHDT and CDR2 as YYEEEE. With 1 base removed from V and 3 bases from J, the gap between germline ends came to 14 bases. Method: immunoSEQ multiplex PCR; TCRdb's copy keeps in-frame clones and lacks some. The profile covers about 85,000 clones, with roughly four fifths appearing a single time and 0.65% to 0.95% taken by the ten largest. This material consisted of unstimulated CD4+ T cells sorted from spleen or lymph node cells, taken before intestinal transplant. V gene TRBV5-6 combines with J gene TRBJ1-5; D unresolved. This clonotype was sampled from a human donor who received an intestinal transplant. CDR3 coding DNA: TGTGCCAGCAGCTTGTTCGGGCAGAGGGCCAATCAGCCCCAGCATTTT. Protein product: CASSLFGQRANQPQHF.